The 10 T cell receptor beta chains listed next were all sequenced from one sample in a study of T cell responses to AZD1222 COVID-19 vaccine. Sequencing was performed with immunoSEQ multiplex PCR; in TCRdb, only in-frame clones are kept and a portion is missing. This repertoire shows about 89,000 clones, 75% to 90% found once; its top ten account for about 5.5%. The sample was peripheral blood, taken 28 days after the second AZD1222 dose. These receptors were collected from an adult who received the AZD1222 COVID-19 vaccine.

The chain has TRBV6-5 and TRBJ1-6; 11 positions agree with TRBD1. V was pared by 5 bases and J by 10 bases, with 7 bases of the junction left unmatched. From germline, CDR1 is MNHEY and CDR2 SVGAGI. The CDR3 totals 15 residues. The CDR3, as DNA: TGTGCCAGCAGTAGAAGGACAGGGGGCGAGTCACCCCTCCACTTT. Translating gives CASSRRTGGESPLHF.

The chain employs TRBV14 and TRBJ2-1, with D maybe TRBD1 (6 bases). The germline gives CDR1 SGHDN, CDR2 FVKESK. This CDR3 region has 17 residues. Trimming removed 0 bases at V and 7 bases at J, with 19 bases between. CDR3 sequence: CASSQEGAGALQNEQFF. The CDR3 DNA is TGTGCCAGCAGCCAAGAAGGGGCAGGGGCATTACAGAATGAGCAGTTCTTC.

The V and J genes are TRBV5-5 and TRBJ2-2; D call uncertain. The CDR3 runs to 14 residues. The germline V gene encodes CDR1 SGHKS and CDR2 YYEKEE (reference sequence). V shed 0 bases and J shed 0 bases, with 3 bases lying between them. Here the CDR3 DNA reads TGTGCCAGCAGCTTGGGGCCGAACACCGGGGAGCTGTTTTTT. This sequence encodes CASSLGPNTGELFF.

This rearrangement joins TRBV3-1 (or the pseudogene TRBV3-2) to TRBJ1-5; the match to TRBD1 covers 7 bases. Germline V gene lookup returns CDR1 LGHDT and CDR2 YNNKEL (reference sequence). This CDR3 has 14 amino acids. Trimming took 0 bases from V and 8 from J; bases not matched to a gene: 4. The CDR3 sequence: CASSQETGREPQHF. CDR3 DNA sequence: TGTGCCAGCAGCCAAGAGACAGGGCGGGAGCCCCAGCATTTT.

The rearrangement uses TRBV6-2 or TRBV6-3 and TRBJ1-4; no reliable D call. From germline, CDR1 is MNHEY and CDR2 SVGEGT. Trimming pared 6 bases from V and 0 bases from J, leaving 17 bases between. This CDR3 is built from 17 residues. This CDR3 reads CASSPGLLDTTNEKLFF. For the CDR3, the DNA is TGTGCCAGCAGCCCTGGGTTGTTGGATACAACTAATGAAAAACTGTTTTTT.

This sequence joins TRBV30 and TRBJ2-3; D is unresolved. This CDR3 is 14 amino acids long. Deletions cut 0 bases from V and 1 base from J, with 8 bases between. The germline V gene encodes CDR1 GTSNPN and CDR2 SVGIG (reference sequence). The CDR3 DNA sequence: TGTGCCTGGAGTGTCGTAACCCGCACAGATACGCAGTATTTT. Translation gives CAWSVVTRTDTQYF.

The chain couples TRBV7-3 to TRBJ2-3; TRBD2 is a possible D gene (6 bases). In germline, CDR1 is SGHTA, CDR2 FQGTGA. Trimming took 5 bases from V and 11 from J, leaving 17 bases between them. This CDR3 has 13 residues. The CDR3 loop reads CASSAGLTLRQYF. CDR3 DNA sequence: TGTGCCAGCAGCGCGGGACTGACATTAAGGCAGTATTTT.

The chain uses TRBV20-1 and TRBJ2-5; D is uncertain. Germline V gene data show CDR1 as DFQATT and CDR2 as SNEGSKA (reference sequence). The CDR3 consists of 10 residues. V lost 6 bases to trimming and J lost 5 bases, with 7 bases between them. CDR3 sequence: CSAKTETQYF. The CDR3 coding sequence is TGCAGTGCCAAAACTGAGACCCAGTACTTC.

The chain has TRBV28 and TRBJ2-5; tentatively, D is TRBD1 (5 bases). The V and J ends lost 2 bases and 2 bases respectively, with 15 bases between them. Germline V gene data show CDR1 as MDHEN and CDR2 as SYDVKM. CDR3 length: 16 amino acids. The CDR3 DNA is TGTGCCAGCAGTTTAGGGGCAGGTCGGGTTCAAGAGACCCAGTACTTC. Translating it yields CASSLGAGRVQETQYF.

DNA for the CDR3: TGTGCCAGCAGCCTGGCCTTTTTCTCGAACACCGGGGAGCTGTTTTTT. Translation: CASSLAFFSNTGELFF. The chain couples TRBV7-8 to TRBJ2-2; D ambiguous. Germline CDR1 is SGHVS and CDR2 is FQNEAQ. The CDR3 is 16 amino acids. Trimming left V 5 bases short and J 0 bases short, with 13 bases between.